These 15 T cell receptor beta chains share one sample of origin, sequenced in a study of blood T cell repertoires in COVID-19. The table came from immunoSEQ multiplex PCR; TCRdb's copy has only in-frame clones and leaves some out. The repertoire consists of 150,000 or so clones, with about nine tenths occurring once and the leading ten covering less than 5.5%. Material for sequencing was PBMCs or T cells enriched from blood (not recorded which). Receptors were obtained from a man aged 50 to 60 who had recovered from COVID-19.

A few counts support this clone. The rearrangement joins TRBV5-4 to TRBJ2-3, with TRBD1 identical over 9 bases. The trim removed 0 bases at V and 12 bases at J, leaving 5 bases unmatched. Looked up from germline, CDR1 is SGHNT and CDR2 is YYREEE (reference sequence). The CDR3 contains 13 residues. The CDR3: CASSLASGQGQYF. In nucleotides, the CDR3 is TGTGCCAGCAGCTTGGCGTCGGGACAGGGACAGTATTTT.

This clone was picked up a small number of times. CDR3 nucleotides: TGCGCCAGCAGCCAAGACGGCTCTGGAAACACCATATATTTT. It is translated as CASSQDGSGNTIYF. The V gene is TRBV4-3, the J gene TRBJ1-3; D is unresolved. V lost 0 bases and J lost 0, with 3 bases in between. In germline, CDR1 is LGHNA, CDR2 YSLEER. The CDR3 runs 14 residues.

This clone was observed once. The chain has TRBV5-4 and TRBJ2-1; maybe TRBD2 (6 bases). From germline, CDR1 is SGHNT and CDR2 YYREEE (reference sequence). V lost 0 bases and J 0 bases, leaving 10 bases between the germline ends. This CDR3 contains 16 residues. The CDR3 here is CASSLDAGSSYNEQFF. CDR3 sequence (DNA): TGTGCCAGCAGCTTGGATGCGGGGAGCTCCTACAATGAGCAGTTCTTC.

This chain links TRBV27 with TRBJ2-1; D ambiguous. Germline V gene data show CDR1 as MNHEY and CDR2 as SMNVEV (reference sequence). The CDR3 is 13 amino acids. Trimming removed 6 bases from V and 12 bases from J, with 18 bases in between. Written as DNA, the CDR3 is TGTGCCAGCAGCCTCCGGCTAGGCTCTTCGCAGTTCTTC. Encoded protein: CASSLRLGSSQFF.

This sequence joins TRBV28 and TRBJ1-1, with no clear D. The CDR3 is made up of 12 amino acids. Germline CDR1 and CDR2: MDHEN and SYDVKM. V gave up 6 bases and J gave up 0 bases, with 5 bases separating them. The CDR3 DNA is TGTGCCAGCAGACTATTGAACACTGAAGCTTTCTTT. Its translation is CASRLLNTEAFF.

The rearrangement uses TRBV12-3 or TRBV12-4 and TRBJ2-6, with a possible D match to TRBD2 (6 bases). The CDR3 contains 13 residues. V was trimmed by 8 bases and J by 2 bases, leaving 7 bases between them. CDR3 protein: CASGGTGANVLTF. In DNA, the CDR3 is TGTGCCAGCGGGGGGACTGGGGCCAACGTCCTGACTTTC.

The J gene is TRBJ1-3, the V gene TRBV7-9, with 9 bases aligning to TRBD1. The CDR3 contains 18 residues. V lost 2 bases to trimming and J lost 3 bases; unmatched junction nucleotides: 11. CDR1 SEHNR and CDR2 FQNEAQ come from the germline V gene (reference sequence). Here the CDR3 reads CASSLKAGGQGHGNTIYF. The DNA of the CDR3 is TGTGCCAGCAGCTTAAAAGCTGGGGGACAGGGTCATGGAAACACCATATATTTT.

The chain carries TRBV12-3 or TRBV12-4 and TRBJ1-2; tentative D call: TRBD1 (6 bases). V gave up 6 bases and J gave up 8 bases, with 13 bases separating them. CDR3 length equals 12 residues. The CDR3 loop is CASRIQGRGYTF. In nucleotides, the CDR3 is TGTGCCAGCAGGATACAGGGAAGAGGCTACACCTTC.

This clone came up a few times. The chain recombines TRBV5-6 with TRBJ1-6, with D perhaps matching TRBD1 (5 bases). V lost 4 bases and J lost 7, with 18 bases in between. Germline V CDR1 and CDR2: SGHDT, YYEEEE. The CDR3 runs 16 residues. The CDR3 here is CASSPSFAGGNSPLHF. The CDR3 coding sequence is TGTGCCAGCAGCCCGTCGTTTGCGGGGGGAAATTCACCCCTCCACTTT.

V usage is TRBV5-1 and J usage is TRBJ1-3; 9 bases map to TRBD1. CDR3 length equals 18 residues. From germline, CDR1 is SGHRS and CDR2 YFSETQ. V lost 1 base and J lost 2; bases outside the gene matches: 10. The chain's CDR3 is CASSLHIQQGAAGNTIYF. In DNA, the CDR3 is TGCGCCAGCAGCTTGCACATCCAACAGGGGGCAGCTGGAAACACCATATATTTT.

The rearrangement joins TRBV27 to TRBJ2-1; 12 bases fit TRBD2. The CDR3 consists of 15 residues. Germline CDR1 and CDR2: MNHEY and SMNVEV (reference sequence). Germline trimming cut 4 bases from V and 5 bases from J; bases unmatched to any gene: 3. The CDR3 region is CASSSGTSGHNEQFF. The CDR3 DNA reads TGTGCCAGCAGTTCCGGGACTAGCGGGCACAATGAGCAGTTCTTC.

The chain has TRBV28 and TRBJ2-3, with D perhaps matching TRBD2 (6 bases). The CDR3 spans 15 residues. The germline V and J ends were trimmed by 6 bases and 6 bases, with 19 bases remaining between them. CDR1 and CDR2 (germline): MDHEN, SYDVKM. The CDR3 DNA reads TGTGCCAGCAGAGCCTCAACCCGAGGAGGGGATACGCAGTATTTT. This sequence encodes CASRASTRGGDTQYF.

Concerning this clone: Other nucleotide sequences from this sample produce the same CDR3. V usage is TRBV6-5 and J usage is TRBJ1-2; 7 bases match TRBD1. V dropped 2 bases and J dropped 0; count of bases not matched to a gene: 0. The CDR3 is 14 amino acids. The germline CDR1 and CDR2 sequences are MNHEY and SVGAGI. The CDR3 loop reads CASSYGTANYGYTF. In nucleotides, the CDR3 is TGTGCCAGCAGTTACGGGACAGCTAACTATGGCTACACCTTC.

The J gene is TRBJ2-1, the V gene TRBV18; the match to TRBD2 covers 12 bases. The CDR3 contains 15 residues. Looked up from germline, CDR1 is KGHSH and CDR2 is LQKENI. The V and J ends lost 8 bases and 7 bases, in that order; junction bases with no gene match: 9. The CDR3 DNA is TGTGCCAGCCACCGACTAGGGACTAGCGGGAATGAGCAGTTCTTC. It encodes CASHRLGTSGNEQFF.

The chain couples TRBV9 to TRBJ1-6, with D perhaps matching TRBD1 (5 bases). V was shortened by 4 bases and J by 0 bases, with 11 bases between the two germline ends. Germline lookup yields CDR1 SGDLS and CDR2 YYNGEE. CDR3 length: 16 residues. CDR3 sequence (DNA): TGTGCCAGCAGCCCCGGGGGAAGCTCCTATAATTCACCCCTCCACTTT. It translates to CASSPGGSSYNSPLHF.